The 26 T cell receptor beta chains listed next were all sequenced from one sample in a study of T cell repertoires in cytomegalovirus infection. TCRdb independently ran MiXCR on the reads; one entry per CDR3 protein. The sample holds about 100,000 distinct CDR3 sequences, around 45% seen once. The antigens for these receptors are not known. The sample here was CD8+ T cells from cultured PBMCs, taken from culture after CMV antigen stimulation. Source of these receptors: a human donor in good health (CMV status not recorded). Some clones in this sample may be carry-over from other donors' samples.

This clonotype has a handful of counts. The rearrangement uses TRBV9 and TRBJ2-2, with D tentatively TRBD1 (5 bases). From germline, CDR1 is SGDLS and CDR2 YYNGEE. This CDR3 comprises 15 residues. V dropped 2 bases and J dropped 1 base, with 9 bases sitting between them. The CDR3 bases are TGTGCCAGCAGCGTCTTTCAGGGGAACACCGGGGAGCTGTTTTTT. Residues: CASSVFQGNTGELFF.

The J gene is TRBJ2-7, the V gene TRBV19; D is unclear. The CDR3 consists of 13 residues. The V end lost 6 bases, the J end lost 3 bases, and 12 bases lay between the germline ends. From germline, CDR1 is LNHDA and CDR2 SQIVND (reference sequence). In DNA, the CDR3 is TGTGCCAGTAGGCAAACGGCGGACTACGAGCAGTACTTC. It translates to CASRQTADYEQYF.

This clonotype was recorded a few times. The chain couples TRBV10-2 to TRBJ2-2; 9 bases are a match to TRBD1. V shed 1 base and J 4 bases; nucleotides not matched to a gene: 10. Germline assignment: CDR1 WSHSY and CDR2 SAAADI. CDR3 length: 18 amino acids. This CDR3 reads CASSELVWTGAFTGELFF. Written as DNA, the CDR3 is TGCGCCAGCAGTGAGTTGGTATGGACAGGGGCATTCACCGGGGAGCTGTTTTTT.

The chain combines TRBV10-3 with TRBJ2-1, with 11 bases identical to TRBD2. The trim removed 6 bases at V and 8 bases at J, leaving 6 bases unmatched. CDR3 length: 14 amino acids. CDR1 ENHRY and CDR2 SYGVKD come from the germline V gene. The CDR3 sequence: CAISTSGGSYEQFF. DNA for the CDR3: TGTGCCATCAGCACTAGCGGGGGATCGTATGAGCAGTTCTTC.

This sequence joins TRBV5-4 and TRBJ2-5; 9 bases are a match to TRBD2. The junction had 1 base not matched to a gene; V was cut back by 1 base and J by 0 bases. The CDR3 spans 15 residues. Germline assignment: CDR1 SGHNT and CDR2 YYREEE (reference sequence). This CDR3 reads CASSLSSGDQETQYF. The CDR3 DNA reads TGTGCCAGCAGCTTGTCTAGCGGGGACCAAGAGACCCAGTACTTC.

The chain couples TRBV4-1 to TRBJ1-1, with a tentative D call TRBD1 (6 bases). Per germline, CDR1 MGHRA and CDR2 YSYEKL. The CDR3 runs 17 residues. V dropped 4 bases and J dropped 5 bases, with 23 bases sitting between them. CDR3 DNA sequence: TGCGCCAGCAGCCCGGGGGGCCTGCGGCAGGGGAATACTGAAGCTTTCTTT. The encoded protein is CASSPGGLRQGNTEAFF.

The V gene is TRBV4-1, the J gene TRBJ2-7; D is perhaps TRBD2 (6 bases). V was pared by 1 base and J by 3 bases, with 7 bases between. Germline V gene lookup returns CDR1 MGHRA and CDR2 YSYEKL. CDR3 length: 13 amino acids. CDR3 region: CASSQVRGYEQYF. The CDR3 DNA sequence: TGCGCCAGCAGCCAAGTGCGGGGCTACGAGCAGTACTTC.

The chain combines TRBV6-6 with TRBJ2-7; 10 nucleotides agree with TRBD1. The V gene's germline CDR1 is MNHNY and CDR2 SVGAGI (reference sequence). This CDR3 is built from 16 residues. V trimming: 0 bases; J trimming: 1 base; junction bases outside the gene matches: 3. CDR3 bases: TGTGCCAGCAGTTACTCACGGACAGGGGGATCCTACGAGCAGTACTTC. Amino acid sequence: CASSYSRTGGSYEQYF.

The chain employs TRBV12-3 or TRBV12-4 and TRBJ1-5; D is ambiguous. This CDR3 is built from 15 residues. Trimming stripped 5 bases from V and 2 bases from J, with 13 bases between. Here the CDR3 DNA reads TGTGCCAGCAGTCCTGGTCCCGCGGGCAATCAGCCCCAGCATTTT. Its translation: CASSPGPAGNQPQHF.

The chain links TRBV20-1 to TRBJ2-1, with 14 positions matching TRBD2. The V gene's germline CDR1 is DFQATT and CDR2 SNEGSKA (reference sequence). The trim removed 6 bases at V and 6 bases at J, leaving 19 bases unmatched. This CDR3 comprises 19 residues. CDR3 nucleotides: TGCAGTGCAGACAGACTAGCGGGGGGGCCCGACCTGATGCGCAATGAGCAGTTCTTC. Amino acids: CSADRLAGGPDLMRNEQFF.

This chain uses TRBV27 with TRBJ1-2; 7 nucleotides agree with TRBD1. J lost 2 bases, V lost 9 bases, and 18 bases had no gene match. CDR3 length: 17 residues. CDR1 is MNHEY, CDR2 SMNVEV, per germline (reference sequence). The CDR3 protein is CASSLSGTANLNYGYTF. In DNA form, the CDR3 reads TGTGCCAGTAGTCTATCCGGGACAGCAAATTTAAACTATGGCTACACCTTC.

This clonotype was seen only a few times. This chain connects TRBV7-2 to TRBJ1-3; unclear D gene. In germline, CDR1 is SGHTA, CDR2 FQGNSA. V dropped 2 bases and J dropped 4 bases, with 6 bases sitting between them. There are 13 residues in the CDR3. The CDR3 sequence: CASSLSAGNTIYF. CDR3 nucleotides: TGTGCCAGCAGCTTAAGTGCCGGAAACACCATATATTTT.

This clonotype appeared once. CDR3: CASSFPGGSSYNEQFF. The CDR3, as DNA: TGTGCCAGCAGTTTCCCCGGAGGGAGCTCCTACAATGAGCAGTTCTTC. This chain connects TRBV12-3 or TRBV12-4 to TRBJ2-1, with D possibly TRBD2 on 6 matching bases. Trimming cost V 3 bases and J 0 bases, with 12 bases left between them. The CDR3 sequence is 16 residues long.

This clonotype has a handful of counts. CDR3 protein: CASSPQSPLRRDSYNEQFF. In nucleotides, the CDR3 is TGTGCCAGCAGCCCCCAAAGCCCACTCCGCCGAGATTCCTACAATGAGCAGTTCTTC. This chain links TRBV7-6 with TRBJ2-1, with unresolved D. The germline V gene has CDR1 SGHVS and CDR2 FNYEAQ. Trimming stripped 5 bases from V and 1 base from J, with 24 bases between. The CDR3 is made up of 19 amino acids.

This chain uses TRBV20-1 with TRBJ2-1; a weak D match, TRBD1 (6 bases). V lost 4 bases to trimming and J lost 2 bases, with 18 bases between them. The V gene's germline CDR1 is DFQATT and CDR2 SNEGSKA (reference sequence). The CDR3 sequence is 16 residues long. Here the CDR3 reads CSAIPQGTQPYNEQFF. The CDR3 coding sequence is TGCAGTGCTATCCCCCAGGGGACGCAGCCCTACAATGAGCAGTTCTTC.

This clonotype appeared a few times. The J gene is TRBJ1-1, the V gene TRBV28, with D uncertain. Trimming stripped 2 bases from V and 1 base from J, with 5 bases between. This CDR3 spans 13 amino acids. CDR1 MDHEN and CDR2 SYDVKM come from the germline V gene. This CDR3 is CASSLTENTEAFF. For the CDR3, the DNA is TGTGCCAGCAGTTTAACAGAGAACACTGAAGCTTTCTTT. Full variable domain (rest looked up from reference TRBV28 and TRBJ1-1): DVKVTQSSRYLVKRTGEKVFLECVQDMDHENMFWYRQDPGLGLRLIYFSYDVKMKEKGDIPEGYSVSREKKERFSLILESASTNQTSMYLCASSLTENTEAFFGQGTRLTVV.

This clonotype was seen a single time. This rearrangement joins TRBV15 to TRBJ2-1; no definite D call. The ends were cut back, 1 base at V and 5 bases at J, with 12 bases in the middle. Looked up from germline, CDR1 is LNHNV and CDR2 is YYDKDF (reference sequence). The CDR3 is 15 amino acids. As DNA, the CDR3 is TGTGCCACCAGCAGAGCCAGAGACCTGAACAATGAGCAGTTCTTC. Residues: CATSRARDLNNEQFF.

The chain employs TRBV24-1 and TRBJ1-5; D call uncertain. Germline V lookup: CDR1 KGHDR, CDR2 SFDVKD. Trimming left V 2 bases short and J 2 bases short, with 6 bases between. The CDR3 sequence is 14 residues long. CDR3 residues: CATSDSAGNQPQHF. CDR3 nucleotides: TGTGCCACCAGTGATTCAGCGGGCAATCAGCCCCAGCATTTT.

The CDR3 reads CSGKGETQYF. In nucleotides, the CDR3 is TGCAGTGGGAAAGGGGAGACCCAGTACTTC. The chain uses TRBV20-1 and TRBJ2-5, with unresolved D. Trimming cost V 7 bases and J 5 bases, with 8 bases left between them. The germline V gene has CDR1 DFQATT and CDR2 SNEGSKA (reference sequence). The CDR3 covers 10 residues.

The rearrangement uses TRBV9 and TRBJ1-1; 9 positions match TRBD1. The junction had 8 bases not matched to a gene; V was cut back by 4 bases and J by 1 base. The CDR3 spans 16 residues. CDR1 SGDLS and CDR2 YYNGEE come from the germline V gene. CDR3 in DNA: TGTGCCAGCAGCCTCCCCCGGGACAGGGAGAACACTGAAGCTTTCTTT. Its protein product is CASSLPRDRENTEAFF.

This sequence joins TRBV29-1 and TRBJ2-5; D not certain. The germline gives CDR1 SQVTM, CDR2 ANQGSEA. Trimming cost V 1 base and J 4 bases, with 13 bases left between them. The length of the CDR3 is 14 residues. DNA of the CDR3: TGCAGCGTTGAAGTCCGAGACCTAGGAGAGACCCAGTACTTC. Translated: CSVEVRDLGETQYF.

The J gene is TRBJ1-1, the V gene TRBV6-5, with TRBD1 matching 8 bases. Germline assignment: CDR1 MNHEY and CDR2 SVGAGI. The CDR3 consists of 14 residues. Unmatched junction bases numbered 7, after V lost 6 bases and J lost 4 bases. Here the CDR3 reads CASSQTGDLTEAFF. The CDR3, as DNA: TGTGCCAGCAGCCAGACAGGGGATCTCACTGAAGCTTTCTTT.

This clonotype turned up a few times. J is TRBJ1-2 and V is TRBV20-1; possibly TRBD1 for D (6 bases). The CDR3 covers 16 residues. V was trimmed by 5 bases and J by 0 bases, leaving 19 bases between them. Germline V gene lookup returns CDR1 DFQATT and CDR2 SNEGSKA (reference sequence). CDR3 in amino acids: CSALDRPELPNYGYTF. Written as DNA, the CDR3 is TGCAGTGCTCTAGACAGGCCGGAGCTCCCTAACTATGGCTACACCTTC.

V usage is TRBV5-6 and J usage is TRBJ2-5, with TRBD2 identical over 8 bases. The trim removed 4 bases at V and 5 bases at J, leaving 4 bases unmatched. Germline-derived CDR1 and CDR2 are SGHDT and YYEEEE. This CDR3 spans 13 amino acids. CDR3 coding DNA: TGTGCCAGCAGCCTCGGGGGGGTTGAGACCCAGTACTTC. Translation: CASSLGGVETQYF.

The rearrangement links TRBV5-1 to TRBJ1-1; D is possibly TRBD1 (5 bases). This CDR3 is 16 amino acids long. V lost 1 base to trimming and J lost 2 bases, with 15 bases between them. Germline-derived CDR1 and CDR2 are SGHRS and YFSETQ. The CDR3 nucleotides read TGCGCCAGCAGCTTGTCGTCGACAGCCTCCAACACTGAAGCTTTCTTT. Its protein is CASSLSSTASNTEAFF.

The CDR3 DNA reads as TGTGCCAGCAGTTCCCATTTAGCGGGGACTTACACAGATACGCAGTATTTT. It codes for CASSSHLAGTYTDTQYF. The rearrangement uses TRBV6-5 and TRBJ2-3, with 8 nucleotides matching TRBD2. The V gene's germline CDR1 is MNHEY and CDR2 SVGAGI. The CDR3 runs to 17 residues. J was trimmed by 2 bases and V by 4 bases; bases with no gene match: 11.